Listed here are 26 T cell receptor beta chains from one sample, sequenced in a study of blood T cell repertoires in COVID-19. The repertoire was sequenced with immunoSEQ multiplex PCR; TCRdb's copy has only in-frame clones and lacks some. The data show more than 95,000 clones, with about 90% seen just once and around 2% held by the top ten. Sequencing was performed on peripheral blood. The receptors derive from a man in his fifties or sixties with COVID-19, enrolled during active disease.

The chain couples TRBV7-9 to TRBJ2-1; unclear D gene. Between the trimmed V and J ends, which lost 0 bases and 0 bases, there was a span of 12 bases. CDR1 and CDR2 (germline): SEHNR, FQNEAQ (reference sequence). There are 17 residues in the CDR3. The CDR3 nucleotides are TGTGCCAGCAGCTTAGCTGGTGGCTTCCGCTCCTACAATGAGCAGTTCTTC. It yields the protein CASSLAGGFRSYNEQFF.

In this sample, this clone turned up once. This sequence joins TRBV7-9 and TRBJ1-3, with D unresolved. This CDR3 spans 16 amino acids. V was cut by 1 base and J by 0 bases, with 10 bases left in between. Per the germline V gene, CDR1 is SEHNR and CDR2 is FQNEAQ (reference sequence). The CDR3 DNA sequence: TGTGCCAGCAGCTTAGTGACGGGGAGCTCTGGAAACACCATATATTTT. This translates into CASSLVTGSSGNTIYF.

CDR3 protein: CASSVGTAYPSYEQYF. In DNA, the CDR3 is TGTGCCAGCAGCGTAGGGACAGCCTATCCCTCCTACGAGCAGTACTTC. The V gene is TRBV9, the J gene TRBJ2-7; tentatively, D is TRBD1 (6 bases). The germline V and J ends were trimmed by 0 bases and 0 bases, with 13 bases remaining between them. Germline-derived CDR1 and CDR2 are SGDLS and YYNGEE. This CDR3 region has 16 residues.

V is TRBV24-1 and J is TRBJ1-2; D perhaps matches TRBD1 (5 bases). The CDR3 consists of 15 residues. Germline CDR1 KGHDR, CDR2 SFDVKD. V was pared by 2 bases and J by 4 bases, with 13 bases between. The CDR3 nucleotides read TGTGCCACCAGTGATTCCTCCACAGGCGGCTATGGCTACACCTTC. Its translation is CATSDSSTGGYGYTF.

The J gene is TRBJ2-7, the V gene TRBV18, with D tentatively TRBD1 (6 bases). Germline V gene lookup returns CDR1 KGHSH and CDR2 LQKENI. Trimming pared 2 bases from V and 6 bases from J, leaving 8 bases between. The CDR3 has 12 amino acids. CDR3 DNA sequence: TGTGCCAGCTCACCAACAGGGCCCGAGCAGTACTTC. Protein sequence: CASSPTGPEQYF.

Here the CDR3 DNA reads TGTGCCAGCGGTGTGGGAGGGACCATGAACACTGAAGCTTTCTTT. It specifies CASGVGGTMNTEAFF. This chain connects TRBV27 to TRBJ1-1, with D possibly being TRBD1 (5 bases). The CDR3 has 15 amino acids. Trimming took 8 bases from V and 0 from J, leaving 16 bases between them. Germline V gene data show CDR1 as MNHEY and CDR2 as SMNVEV (reference sequence).

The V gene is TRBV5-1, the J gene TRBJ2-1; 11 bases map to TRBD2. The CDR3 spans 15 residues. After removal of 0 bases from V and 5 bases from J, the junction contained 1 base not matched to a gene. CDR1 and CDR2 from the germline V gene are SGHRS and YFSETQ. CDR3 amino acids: CASSLGLAGHNEQFF. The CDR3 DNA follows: TGCGCCAGCAGCTTGGGACTAGCGGGACACAATGAGCAGTTCTTC. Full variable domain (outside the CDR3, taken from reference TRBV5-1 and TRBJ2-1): KAGVTQTPRYLIKTRGQQVTLSCSPISGHRSVSWYQQTPGQGLQFLFEYFSETQRNKGNFPGRFSGRQFSNSRSEMNVSTLELGDSALYLCASSLGLAGHNEQFFGPGTRLTVL.

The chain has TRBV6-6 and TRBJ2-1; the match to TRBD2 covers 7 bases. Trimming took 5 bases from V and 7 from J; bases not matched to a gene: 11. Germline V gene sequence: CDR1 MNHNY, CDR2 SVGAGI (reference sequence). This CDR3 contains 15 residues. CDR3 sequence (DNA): TGTGCCAGCAGTAAAGCGGGGAGCATGAGAAATGAGCAGTTCTTC. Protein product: CASSKAGSMRNEQFF.

The CDR3 protein is CARKWLVGYTF. DNA of the CDR3: TGTGCCAGGAAATGGCTCGTAGGCTACACCTTC. This chain connects TRBV19 to TRBJ1-2, with D hard to call. The CDR3 is made up of 11 amino acids. Trimming pared 9 bases from V and 8 bases from J, leaving 13 bases between. CDR1 and CDR2 from the germline V gene are LNHDA and SQIVND (reference sequence). The full variable domain, its missing parts supplied by reference TRBV19 and TRBJ1-2, is DGGITQSPKYLFRKEGQNVTLSCEQNLNHDAMYWYRQDPGQGLRLIYYSQIVNDFQKGDIAEGYSVSREKKESFPLTVTSAQKNPTAFYLCARKWLVGYTFGSGTRLTVV.

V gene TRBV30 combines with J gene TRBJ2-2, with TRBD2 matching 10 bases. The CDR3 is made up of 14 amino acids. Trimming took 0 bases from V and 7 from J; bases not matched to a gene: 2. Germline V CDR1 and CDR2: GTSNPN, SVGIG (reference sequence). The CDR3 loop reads CAWSVLAGNGELFF. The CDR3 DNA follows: TGTGCCTGGAGTGTACTAGCGGGAAACGGGGAGCTGTTTTTT.

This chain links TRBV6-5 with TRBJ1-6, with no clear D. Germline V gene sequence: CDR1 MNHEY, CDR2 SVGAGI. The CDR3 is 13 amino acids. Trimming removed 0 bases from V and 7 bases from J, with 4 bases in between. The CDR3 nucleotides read TGTGCCAGCAGTTACTCTAAAAATTCACCCCTCCACTTT. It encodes CASSYSKNSPLHF.

CDR3 DNA sequence: TGTGTAACCGGGGGAAACAATGAGCAGTTCTTC. Its translation: CVTGGNNEQFF. This chain uses TRBV12-5 with TRBJ2-1; TRBD2 is a possible D gene (6 bases). This CDR3 spans 11 amino acids. Germline CDR1 LGHNT, CDR2 FRNRAP.

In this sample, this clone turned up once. The CDR3 sequence is CASRRTPSTDTQYF. CDR3 coding DNA: TGCGCCAGCAGGCGGACACCAAGCACAGATACGCAGTATTTT. The chain employs TRBV4-1 and TRBJ2-3, with D perhaps TRBD1 (5 bases). Germline V lookup: CDR1 MGHRA, CDR2 YSYEKL. The CDR3 spans 14 residues. The V gene lost 6 bases and the J gene lost 0 bases, with 10 bases spanning the gap.

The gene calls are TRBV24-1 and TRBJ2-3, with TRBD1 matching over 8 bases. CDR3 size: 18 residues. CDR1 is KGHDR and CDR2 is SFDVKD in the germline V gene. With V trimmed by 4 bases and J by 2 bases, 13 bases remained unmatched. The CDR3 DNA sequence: TGTGCCACCAGTGACCACCCAACCCTGGACAGGGCCACAGATACGCAGTATTTT. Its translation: CATSDHPTLDRATDTQYF.

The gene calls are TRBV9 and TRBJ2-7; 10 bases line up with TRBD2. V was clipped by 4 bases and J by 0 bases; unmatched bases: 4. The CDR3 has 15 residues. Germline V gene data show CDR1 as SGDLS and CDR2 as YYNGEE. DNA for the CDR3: TGTGCCAGCAGCACCCGGACTAGCGGCTCCTACGAGCAGTACTTC. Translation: CASSTRTSGSYEQYF.

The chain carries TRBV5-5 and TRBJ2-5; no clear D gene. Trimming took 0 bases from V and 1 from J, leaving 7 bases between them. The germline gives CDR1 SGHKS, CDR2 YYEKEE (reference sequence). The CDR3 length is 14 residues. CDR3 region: CASSLAAGQETQYF. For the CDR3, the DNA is TGTGCCAGCAGCTTGGCCGCAGGCCAAGAGACCCAGTACTTC. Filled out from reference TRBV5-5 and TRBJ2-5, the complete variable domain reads DAGVTQSPTHLIKTRGQQVTLRCSPISGHKSVSWYQQVLGQGPQFIFQYYEKEERGRGNFPDRFSARQFPNYSSELNVNALLLGDSALYLCASSLAAGQETQYFGPGTRLLVL.

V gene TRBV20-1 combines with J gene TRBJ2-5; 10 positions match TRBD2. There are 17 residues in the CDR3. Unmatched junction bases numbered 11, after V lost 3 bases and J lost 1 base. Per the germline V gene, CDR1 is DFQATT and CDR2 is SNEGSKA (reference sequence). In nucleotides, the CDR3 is TGCAGTGCTAGTATCGGGACTAGCGCCAACTTCCAAGAGACCCAGTACTTC. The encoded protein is CSASIGTSANFQETQYF.

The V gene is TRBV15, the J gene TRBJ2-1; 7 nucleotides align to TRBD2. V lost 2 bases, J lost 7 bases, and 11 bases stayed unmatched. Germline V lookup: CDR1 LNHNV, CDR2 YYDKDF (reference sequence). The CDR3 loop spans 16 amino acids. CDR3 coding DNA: TGTGCCACCAGCAGAATAATGGGCGGGAGCGGGAATGAGCAGTTCTTC. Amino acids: CATSRIMGGSGNEQFF.

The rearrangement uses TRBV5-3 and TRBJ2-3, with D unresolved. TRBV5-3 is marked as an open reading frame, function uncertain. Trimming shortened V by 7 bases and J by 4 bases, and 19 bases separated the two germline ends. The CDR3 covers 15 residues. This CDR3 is CARFVGFWSADTQYF. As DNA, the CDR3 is TGTGCCAGATTTGTCGGTTTCTGGTCGGCAGATACGCAGTATTTT.

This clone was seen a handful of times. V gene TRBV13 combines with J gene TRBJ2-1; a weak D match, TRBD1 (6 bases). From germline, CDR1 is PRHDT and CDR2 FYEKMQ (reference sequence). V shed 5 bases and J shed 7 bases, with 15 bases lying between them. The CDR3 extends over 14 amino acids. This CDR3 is CASSGGPDRNEQFF. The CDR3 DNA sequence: TGTGCCAGCAGCGGAGGACCAGACAGGAATGAGCAGTTCTTC.

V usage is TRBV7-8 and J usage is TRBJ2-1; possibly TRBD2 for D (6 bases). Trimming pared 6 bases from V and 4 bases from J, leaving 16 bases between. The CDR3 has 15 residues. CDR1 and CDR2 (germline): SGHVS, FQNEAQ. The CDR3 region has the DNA TGTGCCAGCAGTTTCGGGGGAGCAAGATACAATGAGCAGTTCTTC. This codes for CASSFGGARYNEQFF. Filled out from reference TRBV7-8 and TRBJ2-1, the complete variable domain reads GAGVSQSPRYKVAKRGQDVALRCDPISGHVSLFWYQQALGQGPEFLTYFQNEAQLDKSGLPSDRFFAERPEGSVSTLKIQRTQQEDSAVYLCASSFGGARYNEQFFGPGTRLTVL.

The chain's CDR3 is CASSSPRGSVYEQYF. The DNA for the CDR3 is TGTGCCAGCAGTTCCCCTCGCGGGAGTGTATACGAGCAGTACTTC. The chain uses TRBV6-2 or TRBV6-3 and TRBJ2-7; 7 bases map to TRBD2. Germline-derived CDR1 and CDR2 are MNHEY and SVGEGT. V dropped 4 bases and J dropped 4; count of bases not matched to a gene: 10. CDR3 length: 15 residues.

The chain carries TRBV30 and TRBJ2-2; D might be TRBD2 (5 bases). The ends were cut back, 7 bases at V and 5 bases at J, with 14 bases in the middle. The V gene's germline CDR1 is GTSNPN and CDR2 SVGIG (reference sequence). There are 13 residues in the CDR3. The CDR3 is CASRVGETGELFF. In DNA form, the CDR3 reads TGTGCCTCAAGGGTGGGAGAAACCGGGGAGCTGTTTTTT.

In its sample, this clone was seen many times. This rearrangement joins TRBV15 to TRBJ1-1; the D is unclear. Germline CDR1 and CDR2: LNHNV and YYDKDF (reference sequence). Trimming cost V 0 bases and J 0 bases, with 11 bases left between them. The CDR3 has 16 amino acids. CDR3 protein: CATSRDSAAMNTEAFF. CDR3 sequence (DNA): TGTGCCACCAGCAGAGATAGTGCGGCCATGAACACTGAAGCTTTCTTT.

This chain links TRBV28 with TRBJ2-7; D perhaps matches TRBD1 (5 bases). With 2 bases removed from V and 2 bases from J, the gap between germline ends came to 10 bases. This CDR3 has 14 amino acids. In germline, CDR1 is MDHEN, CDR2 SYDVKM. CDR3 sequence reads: CASSLVGPPYEQYF. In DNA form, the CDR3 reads TGTGCCAGCAGTTTAGTGGGGCCCCCCTACGAGCAGTACTTC.

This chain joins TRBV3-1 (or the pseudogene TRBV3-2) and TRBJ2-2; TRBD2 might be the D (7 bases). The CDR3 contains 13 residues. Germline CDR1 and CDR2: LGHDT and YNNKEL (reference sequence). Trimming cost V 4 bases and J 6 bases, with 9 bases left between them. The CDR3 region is CASSRGGAGELFF. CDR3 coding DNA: TGTGCCAGCAGCCGAGGGGGGGCCGGGGAGCTGTTTTTT.